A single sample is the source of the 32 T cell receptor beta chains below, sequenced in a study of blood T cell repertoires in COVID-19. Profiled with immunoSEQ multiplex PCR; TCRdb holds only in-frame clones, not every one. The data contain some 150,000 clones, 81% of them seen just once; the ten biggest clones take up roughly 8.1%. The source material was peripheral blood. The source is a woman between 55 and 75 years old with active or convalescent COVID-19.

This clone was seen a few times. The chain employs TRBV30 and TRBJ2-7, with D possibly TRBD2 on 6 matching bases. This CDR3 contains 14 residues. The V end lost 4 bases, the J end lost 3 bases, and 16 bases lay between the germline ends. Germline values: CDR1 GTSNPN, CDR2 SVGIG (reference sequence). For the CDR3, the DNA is TGTGCCTGGAATTTCGGGGGAGCCGGCTACGAGCAGTACTTC. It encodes CAWNFGGAGYEQYF.

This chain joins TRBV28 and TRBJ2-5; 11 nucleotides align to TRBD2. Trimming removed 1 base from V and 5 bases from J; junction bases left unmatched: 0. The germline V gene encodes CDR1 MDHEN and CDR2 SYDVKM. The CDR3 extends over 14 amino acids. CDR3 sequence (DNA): TGTGCCAGCAGTTTATTAGCGGGAGGGGAGACCCAGTACTTC. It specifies CASSLLAGGETQYF.

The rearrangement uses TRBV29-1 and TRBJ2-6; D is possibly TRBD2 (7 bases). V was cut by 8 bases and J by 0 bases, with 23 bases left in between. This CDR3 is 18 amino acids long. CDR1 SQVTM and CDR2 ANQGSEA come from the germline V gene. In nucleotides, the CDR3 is TGCAGCCCGAGGCGGGGGCGCTTACTCCTCTCTGGGGCCAACGTCCTGACTTTC. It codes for CSPRRGRLLLSGANVLTF.

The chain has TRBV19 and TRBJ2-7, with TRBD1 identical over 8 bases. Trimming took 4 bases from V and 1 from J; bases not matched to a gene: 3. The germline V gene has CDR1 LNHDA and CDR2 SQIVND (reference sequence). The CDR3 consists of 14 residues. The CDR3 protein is CASSTRTGSYEQYF. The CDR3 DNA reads TGTGCCAGTAGTACACGGACAGGGTCCTACGAGCAGTACTTC. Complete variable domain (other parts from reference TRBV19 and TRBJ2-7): DGGITQSPKYLFRKEGQNVTLSCEQNLNHDAMYWYRQDPGQGLRLIYYSQIVNDFQKGDIAEGYSVSREKKESFPLTVTSAQKNPTAFYLCASSTRTGSYEQYFGPGTRLTVT.

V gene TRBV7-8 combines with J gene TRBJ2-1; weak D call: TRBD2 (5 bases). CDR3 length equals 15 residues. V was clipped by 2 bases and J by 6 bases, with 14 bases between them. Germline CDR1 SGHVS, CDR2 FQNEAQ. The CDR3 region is CASSLTGGGPNEQFF. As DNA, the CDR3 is TGTGCCAGCAGCTTAACGGGCGGCGGGCCCAATGAGCAGTTCTTC.

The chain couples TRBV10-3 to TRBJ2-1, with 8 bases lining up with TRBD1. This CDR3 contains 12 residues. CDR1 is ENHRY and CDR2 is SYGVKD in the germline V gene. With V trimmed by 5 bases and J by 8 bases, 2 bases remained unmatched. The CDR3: CAISLTGDEQFF. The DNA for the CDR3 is TGTGCCATCAGTCTGACAGGGGATGAGCAGTTCTTC.

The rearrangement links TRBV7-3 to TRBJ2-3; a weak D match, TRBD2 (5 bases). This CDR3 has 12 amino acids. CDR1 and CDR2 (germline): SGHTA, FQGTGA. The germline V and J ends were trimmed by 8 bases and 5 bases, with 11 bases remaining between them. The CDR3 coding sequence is TGTGCCAGCGCGAGAGGGATAGATACGCAGTATTTT. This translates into CASARGIDTQYF.

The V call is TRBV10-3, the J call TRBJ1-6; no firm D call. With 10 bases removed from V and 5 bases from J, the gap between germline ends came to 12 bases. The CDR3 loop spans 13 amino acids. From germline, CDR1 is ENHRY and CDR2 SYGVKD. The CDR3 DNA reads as TGTGCCACCCAAAATGACAATAATTCACCCCTCCACTTT. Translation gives CATQNDNNSPLHF.

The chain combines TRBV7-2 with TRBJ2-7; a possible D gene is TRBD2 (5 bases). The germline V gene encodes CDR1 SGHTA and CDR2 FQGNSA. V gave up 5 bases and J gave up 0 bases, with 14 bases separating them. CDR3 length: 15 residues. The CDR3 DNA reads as TGTGCCAGCAGCCCAGGCCAGCGGCACTCCTACGAGCAGTACTTC. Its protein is CASSPGQRHSYEQYF.

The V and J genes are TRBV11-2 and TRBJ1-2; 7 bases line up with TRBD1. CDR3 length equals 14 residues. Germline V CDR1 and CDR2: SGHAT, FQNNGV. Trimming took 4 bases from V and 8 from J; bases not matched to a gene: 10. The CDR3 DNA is TGTGCCAGCAGCTCGCAAACAGGGGTTGGAGGCTACACCTTC. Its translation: CASSSQTGVGGYTF. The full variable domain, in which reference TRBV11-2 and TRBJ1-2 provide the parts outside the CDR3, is EAGVAQSPRYKIIEKRQSVAFWCNPISGHATLYWYQQILGQGPKLLIQFQNNGVVDDSQLPKDRFSAERLKGVDSTLKIQPAKLEDSAVYLCASSSQTGVGGYTFGSGTRLTVV.

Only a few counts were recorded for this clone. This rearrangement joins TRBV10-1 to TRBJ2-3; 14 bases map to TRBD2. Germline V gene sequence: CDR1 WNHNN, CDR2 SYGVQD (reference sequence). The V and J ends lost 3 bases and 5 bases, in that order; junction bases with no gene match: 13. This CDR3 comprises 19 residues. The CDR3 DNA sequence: TGCGCCAGCAGTGACCCGAGGGGACTAGCGGGGGAGTTCTTAGATACGCAGTATTTT. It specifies CASSDPRGLAGEFLDTQYF.

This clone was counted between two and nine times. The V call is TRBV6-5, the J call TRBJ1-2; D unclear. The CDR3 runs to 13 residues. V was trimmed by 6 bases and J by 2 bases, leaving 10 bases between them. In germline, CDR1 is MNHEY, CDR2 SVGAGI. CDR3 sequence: CASRPGGNYGYTF. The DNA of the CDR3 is TGTGCCAGCAGGCCCGGAGGAAACTATGGCTACACCTTC.

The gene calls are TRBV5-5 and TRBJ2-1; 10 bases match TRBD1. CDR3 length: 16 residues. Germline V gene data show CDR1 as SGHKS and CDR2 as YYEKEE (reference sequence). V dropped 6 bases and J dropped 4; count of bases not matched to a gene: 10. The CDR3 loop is CASNFPGQGHYNEQFF. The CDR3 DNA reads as TGTGCCAGCAATTTTCCGGGACAGGGGCATTACAATGAGCAGTTCTTC.

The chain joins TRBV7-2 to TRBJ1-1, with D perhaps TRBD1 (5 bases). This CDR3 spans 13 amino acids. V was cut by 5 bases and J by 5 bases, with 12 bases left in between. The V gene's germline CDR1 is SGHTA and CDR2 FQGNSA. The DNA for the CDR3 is TGTGCCAGCAGCCTTACTCGACAGACTGAAGCTTTCTTT. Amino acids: CASSLTRQTEAFF. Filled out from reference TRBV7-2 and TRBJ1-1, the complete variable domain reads GAGVSQSPSNKVTEKGKDVELRCDPISGHTALYWYRQSLGQGLEFLIYFQGNSAPDKSGLPSDRFSAERTGGSVSTLTIQRTQQEDSAVYLCASSLTRQTEAFFGQGTRLTVV.

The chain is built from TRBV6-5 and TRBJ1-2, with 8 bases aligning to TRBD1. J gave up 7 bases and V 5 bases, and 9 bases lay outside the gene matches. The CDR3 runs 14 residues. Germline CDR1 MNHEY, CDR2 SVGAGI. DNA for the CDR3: TGTGCCAGCAGTACTGGACAGGGAAGGGGTGGCTACACCTTC. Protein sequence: CASSTGQGRGGYTF.

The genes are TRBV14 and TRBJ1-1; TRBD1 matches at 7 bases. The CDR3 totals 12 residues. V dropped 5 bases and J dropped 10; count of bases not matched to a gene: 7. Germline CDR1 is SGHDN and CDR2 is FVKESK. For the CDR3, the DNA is TGTGCCAGCAGCTGGGGACAGAAAGGAGCTTTCTTT. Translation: CASSWGQKGAFF.

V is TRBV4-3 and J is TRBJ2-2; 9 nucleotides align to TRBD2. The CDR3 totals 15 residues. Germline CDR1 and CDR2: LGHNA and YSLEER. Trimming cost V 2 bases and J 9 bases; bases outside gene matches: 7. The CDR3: CASSQKTGTSRELFF. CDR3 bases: TGCGCCAGCAGCCAAAAAACCGGGACTAGCAGGGAGCTGTTTTTT.

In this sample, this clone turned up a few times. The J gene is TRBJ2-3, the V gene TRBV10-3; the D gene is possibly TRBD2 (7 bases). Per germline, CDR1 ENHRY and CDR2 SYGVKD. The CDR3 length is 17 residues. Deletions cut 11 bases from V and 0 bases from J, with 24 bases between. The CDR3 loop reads CAVGSGSGGPSTDTQYF. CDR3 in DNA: TGTGCCGTAGGATCCGGGTCCGGGGGGCCTAGCACAGATACGCAGTATTTT.

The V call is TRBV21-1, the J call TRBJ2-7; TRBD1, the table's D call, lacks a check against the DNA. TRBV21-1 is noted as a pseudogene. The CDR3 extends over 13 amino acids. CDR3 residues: CASSTWTGFEQYV. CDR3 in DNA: TGTGCCAGCAGCACTTGGACAGGGTTTGAGCAGTACGTC.

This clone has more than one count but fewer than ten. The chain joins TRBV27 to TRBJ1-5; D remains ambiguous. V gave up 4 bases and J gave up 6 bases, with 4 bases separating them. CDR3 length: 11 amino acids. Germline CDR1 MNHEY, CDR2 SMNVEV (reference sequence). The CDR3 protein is CASSCSQPQHF. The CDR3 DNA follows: TGTGCCAGCAGTTGCAGTCAGCCCCAGCATTTT.

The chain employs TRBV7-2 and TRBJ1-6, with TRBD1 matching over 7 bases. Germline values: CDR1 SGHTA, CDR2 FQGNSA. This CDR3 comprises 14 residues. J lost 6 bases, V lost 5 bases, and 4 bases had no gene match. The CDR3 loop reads CASSLGGFNSPLHF. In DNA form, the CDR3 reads TGTGCCAGCAGCCTAGGGGGCTTTAATTCACCCCTCCACTTT. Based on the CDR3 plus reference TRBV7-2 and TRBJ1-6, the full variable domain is GAGVSQSPSNKVTEKGKDVELRCDPISGHTALYWYRQSLGQGLEFLIYFQGNSAPDKSGLPSDRFSAERTGGSVSTLTIQRTQQEDSAVYLCASSLGGFNSPLHFGNGTRLTVT.

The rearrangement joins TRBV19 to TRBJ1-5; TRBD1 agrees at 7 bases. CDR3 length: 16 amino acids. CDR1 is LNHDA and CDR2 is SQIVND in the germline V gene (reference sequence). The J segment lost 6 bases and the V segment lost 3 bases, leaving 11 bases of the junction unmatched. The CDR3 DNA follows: TGTGCCAGTAGTATGCCCGGTGGGGCAGGGGGTCAGCCCCAGCATTTT. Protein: CASSMPGGAGGQPQHF.

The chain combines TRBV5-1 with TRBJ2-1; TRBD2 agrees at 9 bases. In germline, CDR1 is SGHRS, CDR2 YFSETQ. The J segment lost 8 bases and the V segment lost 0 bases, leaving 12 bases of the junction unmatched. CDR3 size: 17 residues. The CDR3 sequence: CASSLVASGAGRDEQFF. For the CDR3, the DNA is TGCGCCAGCAGCTTGGTGGCTAGCGGGGCCGGCCGGGATGAGCAGTTCTTC.

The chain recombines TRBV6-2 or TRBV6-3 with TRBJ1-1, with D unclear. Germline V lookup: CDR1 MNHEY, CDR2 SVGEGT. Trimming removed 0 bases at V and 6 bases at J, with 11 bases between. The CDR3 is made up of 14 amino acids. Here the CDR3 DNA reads TGTGCCAGCAGTTACTCGATTGGACTTTCTGAAGCTTTCTTT. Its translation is CASSYSIGLSEAFF.

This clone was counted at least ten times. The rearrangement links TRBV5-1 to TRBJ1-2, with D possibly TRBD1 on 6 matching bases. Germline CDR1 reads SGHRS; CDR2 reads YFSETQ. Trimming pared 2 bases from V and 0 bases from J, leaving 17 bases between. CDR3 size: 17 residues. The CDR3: CASSFGTPGRANYGYTF. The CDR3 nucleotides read TGCGCCAGCAGCTTCGGGACACCCGGAAGAGCTAACTATGGCTACACCTTC. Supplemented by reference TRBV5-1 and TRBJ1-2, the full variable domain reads KAGVTQTPRYLIKTRGQQVTLSCSPISGHRSVSWYQQTPGQGLQFLFEYFSETQRNKGNFPGRFSGRQFSNSRSEMNVSTLELGDSALYLCASSFGTPGRANYGYTFGSGTRLTVV.

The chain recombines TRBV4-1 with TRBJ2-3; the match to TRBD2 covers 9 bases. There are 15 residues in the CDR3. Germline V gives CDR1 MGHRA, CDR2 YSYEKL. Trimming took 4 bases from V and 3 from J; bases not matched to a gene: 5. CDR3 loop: CASSPLAGVTDTQYF. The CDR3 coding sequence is TGCGCCAGCAGCCCGTTAGCGGGGGTGACAGATACGCAGTATTTT.

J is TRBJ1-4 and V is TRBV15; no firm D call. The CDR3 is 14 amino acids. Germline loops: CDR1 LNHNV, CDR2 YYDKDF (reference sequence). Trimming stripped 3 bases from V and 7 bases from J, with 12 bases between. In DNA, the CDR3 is TGTGCCACCAGCAGTCCGTCGAGAGGTGAAAAACTGTTTTTT. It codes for CATSSPSRGEKLFF.

CDR3 nucleotides: TGTGCCAGCGCAAACGAGGGATCTGGTTCACCCCTCCACTTT. Translating gives CASANEGSGSPLHF. The chain couples TRBV18 to TRBJ1-6; no clear D gene. CDR1 KGHSH and CDR2 LQKENI come from the germline V gene. Trimming shortened V by 8 bases and J by 9 bases, and 17 bases separated the two germline ends. This CDR3 contains 14 residues. Using reference TRBV18 and TRBJ1-6 for the parts outside the CDR3, the full variable domain is NAGVMQNPRHLVRRRGQEARLRCSPMKGHSHVYWYRQLPEEGLKFMVYLQKENIIDESGMPKERFSAEFPKEGPSILRIQQVVRGDSAAYFCASANEGSGSPLHFGNGTRLTVT.

The CDR3 reads CASSRAPGDANEKLFF. DNA for the CDR3: TGTGCCAGCAGTCGAGCCCCAGGGGACGCTAATGAAAAACTGTTTTTT. This chain links TRBV5-5 with TRBJ1-4; D is perhaps TRBD1 (6 bases). Germline V gives CDR1 SGHKS, CDR2 YYEKEE (reference sequence). V lost 5 bases to trimming and J lost 3 bases, with 17 bases between them. CDR3 size: 16 residues.

CDR3 protein: CASSPVGGLGANVLTF. The DNA of the CDR3 is TGCGCCAGCAGCCCGGTGGGGGGGCTTGGGGCCAACGTCCTGACTTTC. This chain links TRBV5-1 with TRBJ2-6; maybe TRBD2 (7 bases). V shed 4 bases and J shed 3 bases, with 14 bases lying between them. Germline values: CDR1 SGHRS, CDR2 YFSETQ. CDR3 length equals 16 residues.

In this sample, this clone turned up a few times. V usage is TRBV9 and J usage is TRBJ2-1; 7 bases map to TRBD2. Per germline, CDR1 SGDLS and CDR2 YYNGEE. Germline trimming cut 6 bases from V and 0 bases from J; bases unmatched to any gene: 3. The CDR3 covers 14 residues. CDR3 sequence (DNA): TGTGCCAGCACCGGGGGGAACTCCTACAATGAGCAGTTCTTC. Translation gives CASTGGNSYNEQFF. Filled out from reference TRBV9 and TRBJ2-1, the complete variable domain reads DSGVTQTPKHLITATGQRVTLRCSPRSGDLSVYWYQQSLDQGLQFLIQYYNGEERAKGNILERFSAQQFPDLHSELNLSSLELGDSALYFCASTGGNSYNEQFFGPGTRLTVL.

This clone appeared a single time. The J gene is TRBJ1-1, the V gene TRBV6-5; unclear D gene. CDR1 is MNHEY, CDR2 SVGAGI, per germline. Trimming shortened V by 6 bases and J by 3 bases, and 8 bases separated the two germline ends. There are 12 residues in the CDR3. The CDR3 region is CASSRVDTEAFF. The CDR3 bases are TGTGCCAGCAGCCGGGTCGACACTGAAGCTTTCTTT.